These 27 T cell receptor beta chains came from one sample sequenced in a study of control samples from healthy donors and cancer patients. Produced via immunoSEQ multiplex PCR; TCRdb's table is partial and in-frame only. The sample consists of approximately 170,000 clones, 90% of them appearing once. Sequencing was performed on blood. These receptors were taken from a woman in her forties or fifties in good health.

The chain joins TRBV3-1 (or the pseudogene TRBV3-2) to TRBJ1-3; TRBD1 agrees at 11 bases. After removal of 4 bases from V and 3 bases from J, the junction contained 11 bases not matched to a gene. The CDR3 covers 18 residues. Germline V gene sequence: CDR1 LGHDT, CDR2 YNNKEL (reference sequence). The CDR3: CASSPGTGGFFRGNTIYF. The DNA of the CDR3 is TGTGCCAGCAGCCCGGGGACAGGGGGTTTTTTTCGTGGAAACACCATATATTTT.

This sequence joins TRBV24-1 and TRBJ2-7; possibly TRBD1 for D (6 bases). The CDR3 has 13 amino acids. The V end was cut by 6 bases, the J end by 3 bases, with 11 bases between. CDR1 is KGHDR, CDR2 SFDVKD, per germline. The CDR3 sequence is CATSLTGIYEQYF. The CDR3 coding sequence is TGTGCCACCAGTCTTACAGGGATCTACGAGCAGTACTTC.

The chain carries TRBV5-5 and TRBJ1-2; possibly TRBD1 for D (5 bases). In germline, CDR1 is SGHKS, CDR2 YYEKEE (reference sequence). This CDR3 has 16 residues. V lost 5 bases and J lost 3, with 20 bases in between. CDR3 loop: CASSPPGAGTDYGYTF. The CDR3, as DNA: TGTGCCAGCAGTCCACCTGGGGCGGGGACGGACTATGGCTACACCTTC.

The chain links TRBV9 to TRBJ2-1; D might be TRBD2 (5 bases). This CDR3 contains 15 residues. Between the trimmed V and J ends, which lost 2 bases and 4 bases, there was a span of 13 bases. The germline V gene has CDR1 SGDLS and CDR2 YYNGEE. The DNA for the CDR3 is TGTGCCAGCAGCGTCGCCGGGATAGGATACAATGAGCAGTTCTTC. This sequence encodes CASSVAGIGYNEQFF.

The chain uses TRBV5-1 and TRBJ1-1; tentatively, D is TRBD1 (6 bases). Germline CDR1 SGHRS, CDR2 YFSETQ. V lost 0 bases to trimming and J lost 1 base, with 10 bases between them. The length of the CDR3 is 15 residues. CDR3 in DNA: TGCGCCAGCAGCTTGGCGGGGGCCCGGAACACTGAAGCTTTCTTT. Translation gives CASSLAGARNTEAFF. The full variable domain, rest sourced from reference TRBV5-1 and TRBJ1-1, is KAGVTQTPRYLIKTRGQQVTLSCSPISGHRSVSWYQQTPGQGLQFLFEYFSETQRNKGNFPGRFSGRQFSNSRSEMNVSTLELGDSALYLCASSLAGARNTEAFFGQGTRLTVV.

The V call is TRBV6-5, the J call TRBJ2-5; TRBD2 matches 9 bases. The CDR3 spans 12 residues. Germline trimming cut 5 bases from V and 5 bases from J; bases unmatched to any gene: 0. Germline V gives CDR1 MNHEY, CDR2 SVGAGI. The CDR3 nucleotides are TGTGCCAGCAGTACTAGCGGGGAGACCCAGTACTTC. Protein product: CASSTSGETQYF.

In DNA, the CDR3 is TGTGCCAGCAGCCCCTACAGGGGCTACACAGATACGCAGTATTTT. Translating gives CASSPYRGYTDTQYF. The chain couples TRBV28 to TRBJ2-3; 7 bases align to TRBD1. CDR1 is MDHEN, CDR2 SYDVKM, per germline. V trimming: 6 bases; J trimming: 2 bases; junction bases outside the gene matches: 8. CDR3 length equals 15 residues.

On this clone: The same CDR3 arises from other DNA sequences in this sample as well. J is TRBJ2-7 and V is TRBV20-1; D is possibly TRBD1 (5 bases). From germline, CDR1 is DFQATT and CDR2 SNEGSKA (reference sequence). The CDR3 has 11 amino acids. V lost 5 bases and J lost 1, with 6 bases in between. In DNA form, the CDR3 reads TGCAGTGCTGACAGATCCTACGAGCAGTACTTC. Protein product: CSADRSYEQYF.

The chain is built from TRBV21-1 and TRBJ2-7; the D call in the table, TRBD2, was not verified against the DNA. TRBV21-1 is deemed a pseudogene. The CDR3 spans 16 residues. CDR3 coding DNA: TGTGCCCGGTGGACTAGCGGGGGGCTTATCTCCTACGAGCAGTACTTC. This translates into CARWTSGGLISYEQYF.

CDR3 amino acids: CASLRDPNSGNTIYF. The CDR3 coding sequence is TGTGCCAGCCTCCGGGACCCAAACTCTGGAAACACCATATATTTT. V gene TRBV6-6 combines with J gene TRBJ1-3; D perhaps matches TRBD1 (5 bases). Germline CDR1 reads MNHNY; CDR2 reads SVGAGI (reference sequence). Trimming took 8 bases from V and 0 from J, leaving 14 bases between them. The CDR3 is made up of 15 amino acids.

The DNA for the CDR3 is TGTGCCAGCAGCCCCGAAGTGCGGCACCTCCTAAGGAGCTCCTATAATTCACCCCTCCACTTT. Protein: CASSPEVRHLLRSSYNSPLHF. The J gene is TRBJ1-6, the V gene TRBV7-3; D is uncertain. CDR1 SGHTA and CDR2 FQGTGA come from the germline V gene. The CDR3 is made up of 21 amino acids. Trimming removed 5 bases from V and 0 bases from J, with 26 bases in between. Complete variable domain (other parts from reference TRBV7-3 and TRBJ1-6): GAGVSQTPSNKVTEKGKYVELRCDPISGHTALYWYRQSLGQGPEFLIYFQGTGAADDSGLPNDRFFAVRPEGSVSTLKIQRTERGDSAVYLCASSPEVRHLLRSSYNSPLHFGNGTRLTVT.

This chain uses TRBV7-6 with TRBJ1-6; D is perhaps TRBD1 (5 bases). The CDR3 contains 15 residues. Germline V CDR1 and CDR2: SGHVS, FNYEAQ. V dropped 5 bases and J dropped 6 bases, with 14 bases sitting between them. The CDR3 protein is CASSPGGVANSPLHF. The CDR3 DNA reads TGTGCCAGCAGCCCGGGGGGGGTGGCTAATTCACCCCTCCACTTT.

The CDR3 loop is CASSYSKNEQFF. The CDR3 nucleotides read TGTGCCAGCAGCTACTCAAAAAATGAGCAGTTCTTC. V is TRBV7-2 and J is TRBJ2-1, with unresolved D. Trimming removed 4 bases at V and 7 bases at J, with 8 bases between. CDR1 is SGHTA, CDR2 FQGNSA, per germline. The CDR3 length is 12 residues.

The V gene is TRBV11-3, the J gene TRBJ2-2; 9 nucleotides align to TRBD1. Germline CDR1 SGHNT, CDR2 YENEEA. The length of the CDR3 is 16 residues. With V trimmed by 1 base and J by 5 bases, 5 bases remained unmatched. The CDR3 here is CASSLAGTGLTGELFF. CDR3 DNA sequence: TGTGCCAGCAGCTTAGCAGGGACAGGGTTGACCGGGGAGCTGTTTTTT. The full variable domain, completed using reference TRBV11-3 and TRBJ2-2, is EAGVVQSPRYKIIEKKQPVAFWCNPISGHNTLYWYLQNLGQGPELLIRYENEEAVDDSQLPKDRFSAERLKGVDSTLKIQPAELGDSAVYLCASSLAGTGLTGELFFGEGSRLTVL.

The chain has TRBV28 and TRBJ1-6; no reliable D call. Germline V CDR1 and CDR2: MDHEN, SYDVKM. The CDR3 sequence is 15 residues long. Trimming shortened V by 2 bases and J by 10 bases, and 15 bases separated the two germline ends. The CDR3 DNA sequence: TGTGCCAGCAGTTTACCTGCGGGGTTAGGGTCACCCCTCCACTTT. This codes for CASSLPAGLGSPLHF.

CDR3 residues: CASSVAGNTGELFF. In DNA, the CDR3 is TGTGCCAGCAGCGTAGCCGGGAACACCGGGGAGCTGTTTTTT. The chain joins TRBV9 to TRBJ2-2, with D unclear. The CDR3 spans 14 residues. Between the trimmed V and J ends, which lost 0 bases and 1 base, there was a span of 4 bases. Germline V gene sequence: CDR1 SGDLS, CDR2 YYNGEE. The whole variable domain, remainder taken from reference TRBV9 and TRBJ2-2, is DSGVTQTPKHLITATGQRVTLRCSPRSGDLSVYWYQQSLDQGLQFLIQYYNGEERAKGNILERFSAQQFPDLHSELNLSSLELGDSALYFCASSVAGNTGELFFGEGSRLTVL.

J is TRBJ1-1 and V is TRBV7-6, with 7 bases aligning to TRBD1. V lost 5 bases, J lost 0 bases, and 6 bases stayed unmatched. This CDR3 is built from 15 residues. Germline CDR1 SGHVS, CDR2 FNYEAQ. This CDR3 reads CASSQQGLMNTEAFF. As DNA, the CDR3 is TGTGCCAGCAGCCAACAGGGGCTTATGAACACTGAAGCTTTCTTT.

The V and J genes are TRBV9 and TRBJ2-3, with unresolved D. From germline, CDR1 is SGDLS and CDR2 YYNGEE. The CDR3 consists of 13 residues. Trimming removed 3 bases from V and 0 bases from J, with 5 bases in between. The CDR3, as DNA: TGTGCCAGCAGCGAGAGAAGCACAGATACGCAGTATTTT. It encodes CASSERSTDTQYF. Full variable domain (rest looked up from reference TRBV9 and TRBJ2-3): DSGVTQTPKHLITATGQRVTLRCSPRSGDLSVYWYQQSLDQGLQFLIQYYNGEERAKGNILERFSAQQFPDLHSELNLSSLELGDSALYFCASSERSTDTQYFGPGTRLTVL.

The genes are TRBV5-1 and TRBJ1-1; D uncertain. The CDR3 sequence is 13 residues long. Trimming stripped 7 bases from V and 2 bases from J, with 12 bases between. The germline gives CDR1 SGHRS, CDR2 YFSETQ. This CDR3 reads CASGRVGNTEAFF. In nucleotides, the CDR3 is TGCGCCAGCGGTCGGGTGGGAAACACTGAAGCTTTCTTT.

The chain couples TRBV28 to TRBJ2-7; 8 bases match TRBD2. Germline trimming cut 5 bases from V and 2 bases from J; bases unmatched to any gene: 8. This CDR3 has 15 amino acids. Germline V gene data show CDR1 as MDHEN and CDR2 as SYDVKM. This CDR3 reads CASSPLTGGTYEQYF. CDR3 DNA sequence: TGTGCCAGCAGTCCCCTCACGGGGGGGACCTACGAGCAGTACTTC.

The chain has TRBV11-2 and TRBJ1-5; D is uncertain. The CDR3 covers 14 residues. Germline V gene sequence: CDR1 SGHAT, CDR2 FQNNGV. V was trimmed by 5 bases and J by 5 bases, leaving 13 bases between them. This chain's CDR3 is CASSQTVGDQPQHF. The CDR3, as DNA: TGTGCCAGCAGCCAAACCGTTGGGGATCAGCCCCAGCATTTT.

Here the CDR3 DNA reads TGCAGCGTCCTAAGGAGTGTCAAAAACATTCAGTACTTC. As protein: CSVLRSVKNIQYF. The chain couples TRBV29-1 to TRBJ2-4; no reliable D call. V lost 6 bases and J lost 3, with 12 bases in between. The CDR3 extends over 13 amino acids. Germline CDR1 and CDR2: SQVTM and ANQGSEA. The whole variable domain, remainder taken from reference TRBV29-1 and TRBJ2-4, is SAVISQKPSRDICQRGTSLTIQCQVDSQVTMMFWYRQQPGQSLTLIATANQGSEATYESGFVIDKFPISRPNLTFSTLTVSNMSPEDSSIYLCSVLRSVKNIQYFGAGTRLSVL.

This clone appeared once. The chain employs TRBV27 and TRBJ1-1; D is ambiguous. Germline assignment: CDR1 MNHEY and CDR2 SMNVEV (reference sequence). This CDR3 is 15 amino acids long. V lost 4 bases and J lost 1, with 13 bases in between. DNA for the CDR3: TGTGCCAGCAGTTCCCTGGGCACCTCGAACACTGAAGCTTTCTTT. Translated: CASSSLGTSNTEAFF.

Of note for this clone: At one end, the junction sequence differs from germline, possibly due to a read error. The rearrangement links TRBV18 to TRBJ2-7, with D unresolved. Germline V gives CDR1 KGHSH, CDR2 LQKENI. This CDR3 spans 15 amino acids. For the CDR3, the DNA is TGTGCCAGCTCATCCCGGGTATTGCCCTCCTACGGGCAGTACTTC. Protein: CASSSRVLPSYGQYF.

The chain links TRBV7-3 to TRBJ1-2; TRBD1 aligns across 7 bases. The CDR3 consists of 17 residues. Germline CDR1 SGHTA, CDR2 FQGTGA. V lost 7 bases and J lost 7; bases outside the gene matches: 21. The CDR3 is CASTAEEGALVVTGYTF. CDR3 DNA sequence: TGTGCCAGCACTGCAGAGGAGGGGGCGTTGGTTGTAACTGGCTACACCTTC.

This chain connects TRBV7-9 to TRBJ2-5; no reliable D call. V lost 1 base and J lost 3, with 12 bases in between. The CDR3 contains 15 residues. CDR1 and CDR2 from the germline V gene are SEHNR and FQNEAQ (reference sequence). CDR3 bases: TGTGCCAGCAGCTTAGGAGGCACTCCCAAAGAGACCCAGTACTTC. This codes for CASSLGGTPKETQYF.

The CDR3 here is CASSLARTLTTNEKLFF. The CDR3, as DNA: TGTGCCAGCAGCTTAGCCCGGACACTTACAACTAATGAAAAACTGTTTTTT. This chain links TRBV7-8 with TRBJ1-4; D may be TRBD1 (5 bases). V was pared by 0 bases and J by 0 bases, with 11 bases between. The CDR3 spans 17 residues. Germline V lookup: CDR1 SGHVS, CDR2 FQNEAQ.